This T cell receptor beta chain was found in a study of blood T cell repertoires in COVID-19. Study summary: Acute-phase and convalescent COVID-19 samples originated in the United States, Italy and Spain.

This CDR3 has 18 residues. Germline V lookup: CDR1 SGHRS, CDR2 YFSETQ. After removal of 0 bases from V and 7 bases from J, the junction contained 14 bases not matched to a gene. In the original workflow: Amplification with reference gene primers provided the estimates of nucleated cell counts. Profiled with immunoSEQ multiplex PCR; TCRdb holds only in-frame clones, not every one. D and trimming come from the DNA, and the V and J calls and clone size come from that table. The table shows approximately 230,000 clones, with around 88% occurring only once. This receptor was obtained from an elderly man with acute or convalescent COVID-19. The sequenced sample consisted of peripheral blood. The chain has TRBV5-1 and TRBJ2-1; 9 bases map to TRBD2. The CDR3 here is CASSLGASLGGRVNEQFF. The CDR3 nucleotides are TGCGCCAGCAGCTTGGGAGCATCGTTGGGCGGGAGGGTTAATGAGCAGTTCTTC.